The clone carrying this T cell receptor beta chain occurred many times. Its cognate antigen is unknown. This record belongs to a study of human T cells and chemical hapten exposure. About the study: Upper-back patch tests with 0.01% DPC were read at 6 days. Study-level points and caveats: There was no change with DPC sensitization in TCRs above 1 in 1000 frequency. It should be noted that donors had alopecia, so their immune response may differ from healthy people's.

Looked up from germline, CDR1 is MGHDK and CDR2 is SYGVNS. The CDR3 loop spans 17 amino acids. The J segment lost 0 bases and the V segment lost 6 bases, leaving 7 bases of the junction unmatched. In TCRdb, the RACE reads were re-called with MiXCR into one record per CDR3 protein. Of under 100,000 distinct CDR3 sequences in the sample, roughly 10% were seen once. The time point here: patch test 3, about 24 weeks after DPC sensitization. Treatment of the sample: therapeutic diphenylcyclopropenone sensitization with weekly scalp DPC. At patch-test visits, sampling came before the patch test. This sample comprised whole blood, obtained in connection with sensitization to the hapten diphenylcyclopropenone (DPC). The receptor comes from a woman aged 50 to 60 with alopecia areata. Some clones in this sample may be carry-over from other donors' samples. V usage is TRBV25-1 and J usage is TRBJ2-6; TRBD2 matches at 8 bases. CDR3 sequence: CASRIGGAGSGANVLTF. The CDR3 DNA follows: TGTGCCAGCAGGATCGGGGGGGCTGGCTCTGGGGCCAACGTCCTGACTTTC.